This T cell receptor beta chain is from a study of OX40 agonist ivuxolimab in advanced cancers. For the study at large: Ivuxolimab, an agonistic anti-OX40 (CD134) antibody, was given to patients. Study conclusions and caveats: CD8+ T cells averaged more expanded clones than CD4+.

TCRdb's copy holds only in-frame clones and misses some; the assay was immunoSEQ multiplex PCR. This sample has 95,000 to 150,000 clones, with about 94% found just once. The CDR3 sequence is 16 residues long. V was pared by 1 base and J by 5 bases, with 18 bases between. Germline V gives CDR1 SGHRS, CDR2 YFSETQ. Systemic immunosuppression or autoimmune disease history was grounds to exclude patients. On this clone itself: Antigen unknown.

This TCR was recovered from an adult with an advanced solid tumor such as melanoma, head and neck, liver or kidney cancer. Sequencing was performed on CD4+ or CD8+ T cells sorted from blood, taken in a trial of the OX40 agonist ivuxolimab. V gene TRBV5-1 combines with J gene TRBJ1-1; no clear D gene. This chain's CDR3 is CASSLLSSGSRTEAFF. The CDR3 DNA reads TGCGCCAGCAGCTTGCTGAGCTCGGGATCGAGAACTGAAGCTTTCTTT.